This T cell receptor beta chain was sequenced during a study of graft-versus-host responses after intestinal transplantation. Study information: All of the recipients had induction that used anti-thymocyte globulin, then tacrolimus and steroids for about 3 years.

Germline lookup yields CDR1 SGHAT and CDR2 FQNNGV. V was pared by 0 bases and J by 2 bases, with 8 bases between. CDR3 length: 15 residues. Concerning this clone: The antigen remains undetermined.

Generated by immunoSEQ multiplex PCR, the TCRdb table keeps only in-frame clones and is missing some. The table has about 120,000 clones, roughly nine tenths seen once; the top ten hold roughly 0.17%. General study results and limits: Graft-versus-host to host-versus-graft clonal ratios in allografts were high in patients with graft-donor T cell macrochimerism. Detection of GvH clones occurred in recipient marrow, and some had their first appearance in ileum or blood.

Sequenced here: unstimulated CD4+ T cells sorted from spleen or lymph node cells, sampled before intestinal transplant. The receptor was derived from a human donor who received an intestinal transplant. This chain joins TRBV11-2 and TRBJ2-1, with TRBD2 as a possible D gene (7 bases). In nucleotides, the CDR3 is TGTGCCAGCAGCTTAGAGCGGGGGCCCTACAATGAGCAGTTCTTC. As protein: CASSLERGPYNEQFF.